The rows below give T cell receptor beta chains drawn from one sample of a study of blood T cell repertoires in COVID-19. Sequencing was performed with immunoSEQ multiplex PCR; in TCRdb, only in-frame clones are kept and a portion is missing. The profile shows tens of thousands of clones, over 75% of them singletons. Sequenced sample: peripheral blood. These receptors came from a man aged 80 or over with acute or convalescent COVID-19. The CDR3 runs from the conserved cysteine through the conserved F or W. A D gene is named only where the DNA matches it firmly. The size entry is marked missing in some rows and otherwise reads once, few, many or a size class.

j_gene,d_gene,abundance,v_gene,CDR3aa
TRBJ1-1,TRBD1,-,TRBV30,CAWSRDRAPEAFF
TRBJ2-7,-,few,TRBV6-5,CASSYSQGSSYEQYF
TRBJ1-2,-,-,TRBV24-1,CAAGGPNYGYTF
TRBJ2-3,TRBD2,-,TRBV3-1/TRBV3-2,CASSRKTSGSDTQYF
TRBJ2-7,-,-,TRBV18,CASSSLGSGWPDEQYF
TRBJ1-6,TRBD1,-,TRBV7-2,CASSPRTGSNSPLHF
TRBJ1-5,TRBD1,-,TRBV19,CASSTGRGAQPQHF
TRBJ2-1,TRBD2,-,TRBV10-3,CAISEPGLAGDEQFF
TRBJ1-1,-,-,TRBV10-3,CAIRKLERQGSEAFF
TRBJ1-1,-,-,TRBV7-2,CASSQQILNTEAFF
TRBJ1-4,TRBD1,-,TRBV5-4,CASSYGTGGSGEKLFF
TRBJ2-5,-,-,TRBV5-6,CASSLEGESPQETQYF
TRBJ1-2,-,-,TRBV18,CASSPTGIVGYTF